This T cell receptor (beta chain) was documented in a study of shared clonotypes between healthy human individuals (dated by TCRdb to about 2020). Turning to the overall study: Three men and a couple of women, aged 18 to 49 years, made up the cohort. For each donor, CD4 naive and CD4 memory were each given three plates, CD8 naive was given two plates, and CD8 memory was given one plate. To estimate repertoire size and how much clonotype sharing occurs between individuals, the study deeply sequenced the blood TCR repertoires of a handful of healthy adults. Leukapheresis yielded between about 0.94 and 9 billion PBMCs per donor. Different laboratories and diverse techniques were used to prepare libraries and sequence TCR repertoires, to increase sequencing depth and limit assay-specific biases.

The germline V gene supplies CDR1 SGHAT and CDR2 FQNNGV. V lost 2 bases and J lost 3 bases; the stretch between them is 8 bases long. Inclusive of the bounding cysteine and phenylalanine, the CDR3 is 14 residues long. CDR3 DNA is the only sequence kept; it has 42 bases, read in frame from the first base. The donors were healthy, HIV-negative adults who had no recently reported acute infections or vaccinations. Every donor was a Caucasian adult living in Nashville, Tennessee, USA. CD4+ T cells were enriched by magnetic negative selection; naive cells were then positively selected on CD45RA, and the negative fraction formed the memory subset. Blood was collected by leukapheresis, and PBMCs were isolated by Ficoll-Histopaque density gradient centrifugation and then cryopreserved in liquid nitrogen vapor phase. Analytical flow cytometry was used to check the purity and quantity of each magnetically sorted T cell population. Genomic DNA was isolated from each sorted fraction and quantified by UV absorbance on a Nanodrop 2000c.

This clone was picked up a small number of times. What antigen it recognizes has not been identified. No per-base quality is available; no much larger clone lies one base away. The investigation overall reported the following: The small number of donors limited the genetic and exposure-history diversity represented. Sharing across a few donors was observed for approximately 4.6% of naive CD4, over 3% of naive CD8, 2% to 2.5% of memory CD4, and around 0.42% of memory CD8 clonotypes. Larger estimated clonotype richness was generally found for naive subsets than for memory subsets. Sampling was limited to blood, and TCR repertoires in tissue likely differ from TCR repertoires in blood. Even with the large sequencing depth, rarefaction of the sorted-subset datasets indicated that sequencing was incomplete. Based on pairwise subsampling, the degree of clonotype sharing among donors was expected to be affected by sequencing depth. Compared with non-shared clonotypes, clonotypes shared by all four sorted-subset donors had higher generation probabilities.

TCR CDR3 regions were amplified from genomic DNA by multiplex PCR using the deep immunoSEQ assay. Extracted genomic DNA from each cell subset was distributed evenly across all wells of several immunoSEQ 96-well plates, and each plate was treated as a replicate. For sorted subsets, approximately 210 ng of genomic DNA, equivalent to about 30,000 T cell genomes, went into each replicate PCR. Purified libraries were quantified with a Qubit 3.0 fluorometer, sized on a Bioanalyzer 2100, and re-quantified with the KAPA Library Quantification kit. Every immunoSEQ 96-well plate was sequenced on a separate single-read 150-cycle Illumina NextSeq 550 flow cell. Regarding the original processing steps: The immunoSEQ output contained only junctional sequences without quality scores, so filtering could not match that applied to full-length reads. Sequences were annotated with PyIR, a Python wrapper for IgBLAST v1.9, and V/J genes and CDR3 were assigned using IMGT germline references. Any read was removed if the V/J assignment was weak (E-value above 1e-6), the CDR3 was missing, or the read contained stop codons, out-of-frame junctions, or ambiguous translated residues. V3J clonotypes were defined as sequences sharing the same inferred V gene, J gene, and CDR3 amino acid sequence. Percentage overlap between repertoires was computed as shared unique clonotypes divided by the size of the smaller repertoire. RTK rarefaction, the Chao1 estimator, and Recon v2.1 estimates of unobserved clonotypes were used to assess repertoire richness. Generation probabilities were computed with OLGA for all TCRbeta clonotypes obtained by the gDNA method from a few donors. The table was pulled from immuneACCESS by TCRdb, which kept in-frame rearrangements only. Such tables lose some clones; where checked, under half of the loss comes from unresolved V genes, and the rest has no known cause. That table gives V, J and clone size, and the DNA gave D and trimming. The sample contains about 680,000 clones, 60% to 75% of them found a single time. Together, the top ten hold around 2% of the sample.

The source is a woman in her 30s in good health. The source material was memory CD4+ T cells sorted from blood. Reading the label with the study, this specimen's cell subset or site is: CD45RA-negative fraction. Recombination connected TRBV11-2 to TRBJ2-1; 5 matching bases give a weak D call of TRBD2. CDR3 protein: CASSLLAFYNEQFF. The nucleotide sequence is TGTGCCAGCAGCTTACTAGCTTTCTACAATGAGCAGTTCTTC. Where the CDR3 stops, the reference TRBV11-2 and TRBJ2-1 genes take over; the full variable domain is EAGVAQSPRYKIIEKRQSVAFWCNPISGHATLYWYQQILGQGPKLLIQFQNNGVVDDSQLPKDRFSAERLKGVDSTLKIQPAKLEDSAVYLCASSLLAFYNEQFFGPGTRLTVL.